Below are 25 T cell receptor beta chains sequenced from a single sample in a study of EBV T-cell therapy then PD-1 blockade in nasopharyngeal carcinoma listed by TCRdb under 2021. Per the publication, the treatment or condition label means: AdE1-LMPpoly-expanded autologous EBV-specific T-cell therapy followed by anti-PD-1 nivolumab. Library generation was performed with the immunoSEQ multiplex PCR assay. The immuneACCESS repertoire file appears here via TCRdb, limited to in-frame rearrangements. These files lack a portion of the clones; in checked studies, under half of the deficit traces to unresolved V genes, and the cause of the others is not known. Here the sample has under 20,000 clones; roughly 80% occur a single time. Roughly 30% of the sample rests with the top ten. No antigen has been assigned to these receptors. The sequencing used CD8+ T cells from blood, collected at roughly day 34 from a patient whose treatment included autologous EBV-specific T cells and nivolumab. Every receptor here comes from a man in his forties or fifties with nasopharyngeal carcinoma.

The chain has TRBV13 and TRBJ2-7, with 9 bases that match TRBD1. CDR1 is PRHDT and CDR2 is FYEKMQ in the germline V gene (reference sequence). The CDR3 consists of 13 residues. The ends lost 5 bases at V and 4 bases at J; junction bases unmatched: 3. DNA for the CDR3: TGTGCCAGCAGCATGGGACAGGGATACGAGCAGTACTTC. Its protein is CASSMGQGYEQYF.

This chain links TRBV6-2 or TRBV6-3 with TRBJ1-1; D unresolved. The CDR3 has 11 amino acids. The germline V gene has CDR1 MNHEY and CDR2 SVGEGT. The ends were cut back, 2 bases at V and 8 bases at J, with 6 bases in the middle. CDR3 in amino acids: CASSYGIEAFF. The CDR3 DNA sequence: TGTGCCAGCAGTTACGGGATAGAAGCTTTCTTT.

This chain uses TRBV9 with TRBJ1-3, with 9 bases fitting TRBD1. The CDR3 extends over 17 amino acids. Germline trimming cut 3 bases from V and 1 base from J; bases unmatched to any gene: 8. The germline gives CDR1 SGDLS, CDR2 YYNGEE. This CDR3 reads CASSASVGQGSGNTIYF. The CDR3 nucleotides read TGTGCCAGCAGCGCCAGTGTCGGACAGGGGTCTGGAAACACCATATATTTT. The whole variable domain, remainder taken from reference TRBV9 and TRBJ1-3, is DSGVTQTPKHLITATGQRVTLRCSPRSGDLSVYWYQQSLDQGLQFLIQYYNGEERAKGNILERFSAQQFPDLHSELNLSSLELGDSALYFCASSASVGQGSGNTIYFGEGSWLTVV.

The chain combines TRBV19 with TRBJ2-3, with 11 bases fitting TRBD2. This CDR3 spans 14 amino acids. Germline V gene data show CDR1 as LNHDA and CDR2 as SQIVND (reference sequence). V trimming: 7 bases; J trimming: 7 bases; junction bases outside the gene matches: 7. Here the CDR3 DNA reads TGTGCCAGTAAAACTAGCGGGGGCTTTAATACGCAGTATTTT. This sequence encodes CASKTSGGFNTQYF.

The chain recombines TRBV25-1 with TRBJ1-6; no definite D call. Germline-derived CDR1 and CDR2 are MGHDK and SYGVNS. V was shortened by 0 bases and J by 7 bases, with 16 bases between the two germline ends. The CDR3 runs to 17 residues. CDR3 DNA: TGTGCCAGCAGTGAATATAACAGCCTAAAAAGAAATTCACCCCTCCACTTT. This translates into CASSEYNSLKRNSPLHF. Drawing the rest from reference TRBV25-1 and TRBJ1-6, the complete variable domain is EADIYQTPRYLVIGTGKKITLECSQTMGHDKMYWYQQDPGMELHLIHYSYGVNSTEKGDLSSESTVSRIRTEHFPLTLESARPSHTSQYLCASSEYNSLKRNSPLHFGNGTRLTVT.

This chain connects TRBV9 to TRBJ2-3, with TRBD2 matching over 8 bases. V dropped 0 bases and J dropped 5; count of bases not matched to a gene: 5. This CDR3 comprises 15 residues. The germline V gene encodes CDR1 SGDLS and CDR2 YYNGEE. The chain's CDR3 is CASSVVGGAGDTQYF. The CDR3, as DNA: TGTGCCAGCAGCGTAGTCGGGGGGGCCGGAGATACGCAGTATTTT.

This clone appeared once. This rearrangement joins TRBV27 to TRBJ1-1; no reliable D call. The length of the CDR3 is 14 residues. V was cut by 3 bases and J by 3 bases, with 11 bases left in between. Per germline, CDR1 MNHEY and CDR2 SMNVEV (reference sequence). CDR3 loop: CASSFLEGHTEAFF. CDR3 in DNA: TGTGCCAGCAGTTTCCTAGAGGGTCACACTGAAGCTTTCTTT.

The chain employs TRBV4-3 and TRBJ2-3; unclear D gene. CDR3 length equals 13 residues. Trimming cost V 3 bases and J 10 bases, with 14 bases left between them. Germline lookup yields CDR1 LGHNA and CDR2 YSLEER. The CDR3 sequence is CASSHNTVLAQYF. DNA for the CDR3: TGCGCCAGCAGCCATAATACAGTTTTAGCGCAGTATTTT.

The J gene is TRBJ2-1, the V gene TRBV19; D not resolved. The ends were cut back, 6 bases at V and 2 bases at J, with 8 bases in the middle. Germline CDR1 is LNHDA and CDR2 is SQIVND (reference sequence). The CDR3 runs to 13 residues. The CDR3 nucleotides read TGTGCCAGTAGGGGCTACGCCTACAATGAGCAGTTCTTC. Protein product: CASRGYAYNEQFF.

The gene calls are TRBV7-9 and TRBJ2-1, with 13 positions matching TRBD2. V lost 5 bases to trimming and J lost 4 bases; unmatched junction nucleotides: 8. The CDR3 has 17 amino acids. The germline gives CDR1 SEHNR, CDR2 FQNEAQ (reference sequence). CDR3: CASSPRTSGGVYNEQFF. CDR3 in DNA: TGTGCCAGCAGCCCCCGGACTAGCGGGGGCGTTTACAATGAGCAGTTCTTC.

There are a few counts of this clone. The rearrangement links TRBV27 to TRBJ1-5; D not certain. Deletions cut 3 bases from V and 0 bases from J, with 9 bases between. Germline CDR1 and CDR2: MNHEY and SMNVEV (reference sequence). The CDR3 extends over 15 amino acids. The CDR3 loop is CASSLVYSSNQPQHF. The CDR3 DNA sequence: TGTGCCAGCAGTTTGGTATACAGTAGCAATCAGCCCCAGCATTTT.

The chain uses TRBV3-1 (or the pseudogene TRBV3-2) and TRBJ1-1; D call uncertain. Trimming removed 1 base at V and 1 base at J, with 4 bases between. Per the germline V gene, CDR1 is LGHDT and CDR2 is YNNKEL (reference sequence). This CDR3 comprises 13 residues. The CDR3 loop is CASSQAGNTEAFF. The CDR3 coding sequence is TGTGCCAGCAGCCAAGCGGGGAACACTGAAGCTTTCTTT.

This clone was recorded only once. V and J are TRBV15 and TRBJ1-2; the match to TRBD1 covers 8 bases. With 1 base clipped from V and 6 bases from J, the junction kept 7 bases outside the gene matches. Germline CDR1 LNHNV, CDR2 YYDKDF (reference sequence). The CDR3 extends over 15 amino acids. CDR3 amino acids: CATSRGQDRAHGYTF. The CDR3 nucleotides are TGTGCCACCAGCAGAGGACAGGACAGGGCCCATGGCTACACCTTC.

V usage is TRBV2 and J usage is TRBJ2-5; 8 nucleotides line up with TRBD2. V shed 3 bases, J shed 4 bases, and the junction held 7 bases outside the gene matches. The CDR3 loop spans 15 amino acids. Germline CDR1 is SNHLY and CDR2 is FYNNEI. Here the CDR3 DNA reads TGTGCCAGCAGTGAGGGGCGGGGGGCCGGAGAGACCCAGTACTTC. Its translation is CASSEGRGAGETQYF. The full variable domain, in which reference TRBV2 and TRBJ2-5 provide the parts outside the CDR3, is EPEVTQTPSHQVTQMGQEVILRCVPISNHLYFYWYRQILGQKVEFLVSFYNNEISEKSEIFDDQFSVERPDGSNFTLKIRSTKLEDSAMYFCASSEGRGAGETQYFGPGTRLLVL.

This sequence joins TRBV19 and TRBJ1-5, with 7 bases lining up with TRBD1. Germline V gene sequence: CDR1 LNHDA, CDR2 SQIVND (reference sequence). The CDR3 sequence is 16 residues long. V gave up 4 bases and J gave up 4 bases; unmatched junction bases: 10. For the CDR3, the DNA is TGTGCCAGTAGTACCTCGGACAGGATACTTAATCAGCCCCAGCATTTT. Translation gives CASSTSDRILNQPQHF.

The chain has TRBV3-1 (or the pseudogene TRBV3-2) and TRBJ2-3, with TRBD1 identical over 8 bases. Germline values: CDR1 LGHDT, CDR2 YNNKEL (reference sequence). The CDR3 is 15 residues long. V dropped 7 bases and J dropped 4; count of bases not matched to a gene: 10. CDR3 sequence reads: CASTRRTGRSDTQYF. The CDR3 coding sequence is TGTGCCAGCACCCGCCGGACAGGGAGGTCAGATACGCAGTATTTT.

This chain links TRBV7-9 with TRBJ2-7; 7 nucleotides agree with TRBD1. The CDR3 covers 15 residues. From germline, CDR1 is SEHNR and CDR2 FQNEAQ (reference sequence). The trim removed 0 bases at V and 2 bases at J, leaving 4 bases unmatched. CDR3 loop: CASSLALDRTYEQYF. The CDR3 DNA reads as TGTGCCAGCAGCTTAGCGTTGGACAGGACCTACGAGCAGTACTTC.

The CDR3 reads CASSYSIGRGYDEQFF. As DNA, the CDR3 is TGTGCCAGCAGTTACTCTATTGGGAGAGGATACGATGAGCAGTTCTTC. This chain uses TRBV6-2 or TRBV6-3 with TRBJ2-1; TRBD2 is a possible D gene (5 bases). The CDR3 sequence is 16 residues long. Trimming took 0 bases from V and 8 from J, leaving 17 bases between them. Germline V lookup: CDR1 MNHEY, CDR2 SVGEGT.

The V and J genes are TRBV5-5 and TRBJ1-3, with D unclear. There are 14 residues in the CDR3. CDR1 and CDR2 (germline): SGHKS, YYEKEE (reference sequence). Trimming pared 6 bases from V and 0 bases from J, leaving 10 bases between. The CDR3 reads CASNLHSSGNTIYF. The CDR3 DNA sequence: TGTGCCAGCAACCTACACTCCTCTGGAAACACCATATATTTT.

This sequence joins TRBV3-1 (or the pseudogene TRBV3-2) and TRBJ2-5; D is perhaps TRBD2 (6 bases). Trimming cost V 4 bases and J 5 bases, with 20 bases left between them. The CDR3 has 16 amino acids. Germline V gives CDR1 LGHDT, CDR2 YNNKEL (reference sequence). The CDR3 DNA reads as TGTGCCAGCAGCCCAAGCTCTCCCGGGGGAGCGGAGACCCAGTACTTC. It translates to CASSPSSPGGAETQYF.

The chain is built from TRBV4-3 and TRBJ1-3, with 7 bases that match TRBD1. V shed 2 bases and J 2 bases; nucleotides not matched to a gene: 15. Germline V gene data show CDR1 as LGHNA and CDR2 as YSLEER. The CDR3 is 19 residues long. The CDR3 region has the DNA TGCGCCAGCAGCCAAAGAGTGAGGACAACAGGGGTGCCTGGAAACACCATATATTTT. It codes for CASSQRVRTTGVPGNTIYF.

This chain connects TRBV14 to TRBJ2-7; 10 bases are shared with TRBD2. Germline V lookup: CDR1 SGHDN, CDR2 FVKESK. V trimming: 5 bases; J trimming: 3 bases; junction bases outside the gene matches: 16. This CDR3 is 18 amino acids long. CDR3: CASSSTSQLVAGGYEQYF. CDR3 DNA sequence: TGTGCCAGCAGCTCCACCTCCCAGTTGGTAGCGGGGGGCTACGAGCAGTACTTC.

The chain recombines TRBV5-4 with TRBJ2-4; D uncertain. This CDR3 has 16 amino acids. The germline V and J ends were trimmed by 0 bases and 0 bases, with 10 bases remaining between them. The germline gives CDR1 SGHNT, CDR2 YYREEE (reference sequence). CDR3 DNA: TGTGCCAGCAGCTTGGGACATACCCTAGCCAAAAACATTCAGTACTTC. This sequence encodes CASSLGHTLAKNIQYF. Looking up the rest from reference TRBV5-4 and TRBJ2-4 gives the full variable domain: ETGVTQSPTHLIKTRGQQVTLRCSSQSGHNTVSWYQQALGQGPQFIFQYYREEENGRGNFPPRFSGLQFPNYSSELNVNALELDDSALYLCASSLGHTLAKNIQYFGAGTRLSVL.

In nucleotides, the CDR3 is TGTGCCAGCAGCCCAGACCCCCCTGGAGGGGCCAACGTCCTGACTTTC. Protein: CASSPDPPGGANVLTF. This chain connects TRBV3-1 (or the pseudogene TRBV3-2) to TRBJ2-6; D is unclear. The V gene's germline CDR1 is LGHDT and CDR2 YNNKEL (reference sequence). The ends were cut back, 4 bases at V and 4 bases at J, with 14 bases in the middle. The CDR3 spans 16 residues.

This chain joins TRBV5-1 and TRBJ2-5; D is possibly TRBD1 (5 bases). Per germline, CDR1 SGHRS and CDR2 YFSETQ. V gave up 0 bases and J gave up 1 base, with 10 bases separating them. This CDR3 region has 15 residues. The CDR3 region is CASSLEVDSQETQYF. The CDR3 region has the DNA TGCGCCAGCAGCTTGGAAGTAGACAGCCAAGAGACCCAGTACTTC.